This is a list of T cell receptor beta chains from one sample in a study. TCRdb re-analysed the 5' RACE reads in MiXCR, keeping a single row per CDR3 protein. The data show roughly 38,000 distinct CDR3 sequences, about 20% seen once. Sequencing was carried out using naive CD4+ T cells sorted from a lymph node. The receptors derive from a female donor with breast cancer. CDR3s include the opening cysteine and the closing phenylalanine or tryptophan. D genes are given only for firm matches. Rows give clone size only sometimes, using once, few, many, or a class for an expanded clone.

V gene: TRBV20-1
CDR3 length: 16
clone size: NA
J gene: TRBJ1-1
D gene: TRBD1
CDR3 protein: CSARDQGGIRNTEAFF
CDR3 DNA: TGCAGTGCTAGAGATCAAGGGGGCATCCGGAACACTGAAGCTTTCTTT

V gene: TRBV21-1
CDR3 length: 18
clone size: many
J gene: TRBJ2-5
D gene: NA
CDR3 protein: CASSKETASGMGGETQYF
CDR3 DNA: TGTGCCAGCAGCAAAGAAACGGCTAGCGGGATGGGCGGGGAGACCCAGTACTTC

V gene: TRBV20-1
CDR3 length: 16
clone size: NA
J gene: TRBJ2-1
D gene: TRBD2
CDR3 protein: CSAREGRASGNNEQFF
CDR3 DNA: TGCAGTGCTAGAGAAGGTCGGGCTAGCGGGAACAATGAGCAGTTCTTC

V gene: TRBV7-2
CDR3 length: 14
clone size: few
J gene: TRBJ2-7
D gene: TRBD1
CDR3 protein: CASTWDRGLYEQYF
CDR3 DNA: TGTGCCAGCACCTGGGACAGGGGACTCTACGAGCAGTACTTC

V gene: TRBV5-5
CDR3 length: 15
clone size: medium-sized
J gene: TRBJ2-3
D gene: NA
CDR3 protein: CASSPGEWGTDTQYF
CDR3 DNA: TGTGCCAGCAGCCCCGGCGAGTGGGGCACAGATACGCAGTATTTT

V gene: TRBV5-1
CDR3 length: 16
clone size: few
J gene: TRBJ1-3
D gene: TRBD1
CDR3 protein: CASSLGDRASGNTIYF
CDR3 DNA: TGCGCCAGCAGCTTGGGGGACAGGGCCTCTGGAAACACCATATATTTT

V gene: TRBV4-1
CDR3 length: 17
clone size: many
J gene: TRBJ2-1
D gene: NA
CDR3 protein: CASSRAGLTLSYNEQFF
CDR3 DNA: TGCGCCAGCAGCCGAGCCGGACTTACACTTTCCTACAATGAGCAGTTCTTC

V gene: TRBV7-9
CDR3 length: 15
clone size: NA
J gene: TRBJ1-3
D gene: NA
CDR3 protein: CASSPRANSGNTIYF
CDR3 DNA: TGTGCCAGCAGCCCACGGGCCAACTCTGGAAACACCATATATTTT

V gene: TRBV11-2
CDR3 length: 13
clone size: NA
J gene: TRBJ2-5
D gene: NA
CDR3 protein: CASSLGQGETQYF
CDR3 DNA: TGTGCCAGCAGCTTAGGGCAGGGAGAGACCCAGTACTTC

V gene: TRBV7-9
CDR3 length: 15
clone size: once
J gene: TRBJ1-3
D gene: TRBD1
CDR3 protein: CASSPKGTGLNTIYF
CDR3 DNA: TGTGCCAGCAGCCCCAAGGGGACAGGTTTAAACACCATATATTTT

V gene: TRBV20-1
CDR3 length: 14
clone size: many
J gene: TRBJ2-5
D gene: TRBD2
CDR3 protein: CSASALAGSETQYF
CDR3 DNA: TGCAGTGCTAGTGCCTTAGCGGGATCAGAGACCCAGTACTTC

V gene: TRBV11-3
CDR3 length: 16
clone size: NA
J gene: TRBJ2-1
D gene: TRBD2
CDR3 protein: CASSFFSGGAGNEQFF
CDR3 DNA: TGTGCCAGCAGCTTCTTTAGCGGGGGGGCAGGCAATGAGCAGTTCTTC

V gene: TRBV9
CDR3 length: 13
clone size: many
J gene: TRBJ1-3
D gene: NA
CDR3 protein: CASSVQAGATIYF
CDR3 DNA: TGTGCCAGCAGCGTTCAGGCCGGGGCCACCATATATTTT

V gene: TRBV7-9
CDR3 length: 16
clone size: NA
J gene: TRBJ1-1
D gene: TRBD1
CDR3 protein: CASSLANRGRVAEALF
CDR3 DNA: TGTGCCAGCAGCTTAGCGAACAGGGGGCGCGTGGCTGAAGCTCTCTTT

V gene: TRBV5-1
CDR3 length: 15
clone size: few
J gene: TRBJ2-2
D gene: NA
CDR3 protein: CASSLDTLNTGELFF
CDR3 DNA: TGCGCCAGCAGCTTGGACACCTTGAACACCGGGGAGCTGTTTTTT

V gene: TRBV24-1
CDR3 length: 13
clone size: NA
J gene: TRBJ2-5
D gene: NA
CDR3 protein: CATSGPFQETQYF
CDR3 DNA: TGTGCCACCAGTGGGCCCTTTCAAGAGACCCAGTACTTC

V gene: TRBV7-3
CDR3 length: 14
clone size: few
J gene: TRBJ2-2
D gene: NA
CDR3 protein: CASTSHQGTGELFF
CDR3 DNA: TGTGCCAGCACCTCTCATCAGGGCACCGGGGAGCTGTTTTTT

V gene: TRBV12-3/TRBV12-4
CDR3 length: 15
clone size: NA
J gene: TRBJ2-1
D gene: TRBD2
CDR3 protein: CASRPKRGSYNEQFF
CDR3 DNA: TGTGCCAGCAGGCCTAAGCGGGGGTCCTACAATGAGCAGTTCTTC

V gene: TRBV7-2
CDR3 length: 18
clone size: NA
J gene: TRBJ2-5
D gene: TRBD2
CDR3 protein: CASSSGRGILAGRETQYF
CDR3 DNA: TGTGCCAGCAGCTCCGGGAGGGGGATACTAGCAGGTCGGGAGACCCAGTACTTC

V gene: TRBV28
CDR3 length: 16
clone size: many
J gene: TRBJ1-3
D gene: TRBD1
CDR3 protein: CASSTTGGAPGNTIYF
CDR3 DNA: TGTGCCAGCAGCACCACAGGGGGCGCCCCTGGAAACACCATATATTTT

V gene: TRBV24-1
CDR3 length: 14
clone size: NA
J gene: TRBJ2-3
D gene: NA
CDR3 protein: CATSDPGTTDTQYF
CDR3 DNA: TGTGCCACCAGTGACCCAGGGACGACAGATACGCAGTATTTT

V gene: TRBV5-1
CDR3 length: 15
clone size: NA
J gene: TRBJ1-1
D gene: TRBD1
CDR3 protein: CASSLEPGQGFEAFF
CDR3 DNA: TGCGCCAGCAGCTTGGAGCCGGGACAGGGATTTGAAGCTTTCTTT

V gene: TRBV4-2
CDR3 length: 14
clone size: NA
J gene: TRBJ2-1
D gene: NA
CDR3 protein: CASSQGATSNEQFF
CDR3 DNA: TGTGCCAGCAGCCAAGGAGCGACTTCCAATGAGCAGTTCTTC

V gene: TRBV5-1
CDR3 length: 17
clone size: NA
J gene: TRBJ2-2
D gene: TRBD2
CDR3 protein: CASSLASLAEGTGELFF
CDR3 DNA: TGCGCCAGCAGCTTGGCCTCTCTAGCGGAAGGCACCGGGGAGCTGTTTTTT

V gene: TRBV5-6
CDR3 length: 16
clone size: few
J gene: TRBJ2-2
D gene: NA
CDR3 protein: CASSSTDRRVTGELFF
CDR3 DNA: TGTGCCAGCAGCTCAACCGACAGGCGAGTCACCGGGGAGCTGTTTTTT

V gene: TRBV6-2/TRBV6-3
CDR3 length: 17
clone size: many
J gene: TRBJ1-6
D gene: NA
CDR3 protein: CASSYLSPGRNNSPLHF
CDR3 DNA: TGTGCCAGCAGTTACTTATCACCGGGACGGAATAATTCACCCCTCCACTTT

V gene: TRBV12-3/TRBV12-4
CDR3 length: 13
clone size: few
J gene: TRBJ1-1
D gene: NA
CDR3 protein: CASCSRANTEAFF
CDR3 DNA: TGTGCCAGTTGTTCCCGAGCGAACACTGAAGCTTTCTTT

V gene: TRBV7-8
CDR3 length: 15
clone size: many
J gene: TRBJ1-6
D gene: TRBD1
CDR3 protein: CASSQLDRANSPLHF
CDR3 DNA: TGTGCCAGCAGCCAATTGGACAGGGCGAATTCACCCCTCCACTTT

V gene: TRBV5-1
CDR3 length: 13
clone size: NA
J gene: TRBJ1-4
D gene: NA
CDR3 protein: CASSLLQGQKLFF
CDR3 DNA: TGCGCCAGCAGCTTGCTCCAGGGGCAGAAACTGTTTTTT

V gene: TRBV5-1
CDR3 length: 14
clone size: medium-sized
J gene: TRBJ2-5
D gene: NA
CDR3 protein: CASSPQGGMETQYF
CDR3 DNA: TGCGCCAGCAGTCCTCAGGGAGGTATGGAGACCCAGTACTTC

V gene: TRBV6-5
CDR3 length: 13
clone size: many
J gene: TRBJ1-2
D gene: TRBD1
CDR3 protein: CASSSTGEGGYTF
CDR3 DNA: TGTGCCAGCAGTTCAACAGGGGAAGGTGGCTACACCTTC

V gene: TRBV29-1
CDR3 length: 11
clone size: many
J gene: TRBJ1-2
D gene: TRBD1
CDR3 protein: CSVGQGRGYTF
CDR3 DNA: TGCAGCGTTGGACAGGGGCGAGGCTACACCTTC

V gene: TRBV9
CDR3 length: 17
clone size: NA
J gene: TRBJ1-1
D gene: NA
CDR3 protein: CASSVAPTGNGNTEAFF
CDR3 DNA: TGTGCCAGCAGCGTAGCCCCCACGGGTAACGGGAACACTGAAGCTTTCTTT

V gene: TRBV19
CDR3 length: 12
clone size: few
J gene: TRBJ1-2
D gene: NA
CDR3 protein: CASRQPNYGYTF
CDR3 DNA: TGTGCCAGTAGACAGCCTAACTATGGCTACACCTTC

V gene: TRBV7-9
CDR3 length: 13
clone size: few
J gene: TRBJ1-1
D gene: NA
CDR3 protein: CASSLERSHKAFF
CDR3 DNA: TGTGCCAGCAGCTTAGAACGCAGCCACAAAGCTTTCTTT

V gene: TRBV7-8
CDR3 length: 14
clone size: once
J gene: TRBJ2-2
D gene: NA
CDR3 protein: CASSLWPPSGELFF
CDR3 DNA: TGTGCCAGCAGCTTATGGCCACCCTCCGGGGAGCTGTTTTTT

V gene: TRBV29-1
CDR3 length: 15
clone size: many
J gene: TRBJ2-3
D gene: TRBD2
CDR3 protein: CSVRDSAGVADTQYF
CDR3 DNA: TGCAGCGTTCGCGACTCTGCGGGAGTAGCAGATACGCAGTATTTT

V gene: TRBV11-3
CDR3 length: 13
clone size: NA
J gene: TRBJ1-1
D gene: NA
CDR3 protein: CASSLTEVKGAFF
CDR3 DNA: TGTGCCAGCAGCTTGACGGAGGTCAAAGGAGCTTTCTTT

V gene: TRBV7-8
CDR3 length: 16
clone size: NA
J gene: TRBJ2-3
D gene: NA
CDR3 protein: CASSLRAGPSTDTQYF
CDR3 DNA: TGTGCCAGCAGCTTAAGGGCGGGACCTAGCACAGATACGCAGTATTTT

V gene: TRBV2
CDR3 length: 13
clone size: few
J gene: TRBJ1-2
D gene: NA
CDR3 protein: CASSESGVGGYTF
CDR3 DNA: TGTGCCAGCAGTGAATCGGGGGTGGGAGGCTACACCTTC

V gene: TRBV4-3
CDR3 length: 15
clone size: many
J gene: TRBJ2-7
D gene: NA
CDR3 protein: CASRVGGTEAYEQYF
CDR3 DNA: TGCGCCAGCAGGGTCGGCGGTACAGAAGCCTACGAGCAGTACTTC

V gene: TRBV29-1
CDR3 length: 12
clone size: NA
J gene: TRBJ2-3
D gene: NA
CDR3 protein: CSAGLPGDTQYF
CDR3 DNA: TGCAGCGCGGGGCTTCCTGGAGATACACAGTATTTT

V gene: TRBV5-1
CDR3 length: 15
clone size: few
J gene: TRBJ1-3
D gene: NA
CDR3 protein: CASSLDPGSGNTIYF
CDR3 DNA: TGCGCCAGCAGCTTGGATCCAGGCTCTGGAAACACCATATATTTT

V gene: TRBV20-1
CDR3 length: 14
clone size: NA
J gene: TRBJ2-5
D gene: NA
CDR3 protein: CSAWKGGMRETQYF
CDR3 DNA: TGCAGTGCCTGGAAGGGGGGGATGAGGGAGACCCAGTACTTC

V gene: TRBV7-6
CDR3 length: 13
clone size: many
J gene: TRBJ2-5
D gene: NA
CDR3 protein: CASSTGTQETQYF
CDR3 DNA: TGTGCCAGCAGTACCGGGACACAAGAGACCCAGTACTTC

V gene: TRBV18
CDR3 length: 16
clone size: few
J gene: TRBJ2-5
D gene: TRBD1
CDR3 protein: CASSPNAQTGEETQYF
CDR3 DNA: TGTGCCAGCTCACCAAACGCCCAGACAGGGGAAGAGACCCAGTACTTC

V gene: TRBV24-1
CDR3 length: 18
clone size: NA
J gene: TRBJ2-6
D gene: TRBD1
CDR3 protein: CATSDRGDRVSGANVLTF
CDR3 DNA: TGTGCCACCAGTGATCGGGGGGACAGGGTCTCTGGGGCCAACGTCCTGACTTTC

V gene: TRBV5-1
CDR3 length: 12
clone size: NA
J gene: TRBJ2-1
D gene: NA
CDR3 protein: CASSQPHNEQFF
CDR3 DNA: TGCGCCAGCAGCCAACCTCACAATGAGCAGTTCTTC

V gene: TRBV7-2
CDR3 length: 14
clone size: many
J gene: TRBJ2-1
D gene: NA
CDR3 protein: CASSLGQGWTNCKF
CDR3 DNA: TGTGCCAGCAGCTTAGGGCAGGGATGGACTAACTGTAAATTC

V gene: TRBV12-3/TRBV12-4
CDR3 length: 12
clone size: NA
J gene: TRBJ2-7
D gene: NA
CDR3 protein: CASSLNLYEQHF
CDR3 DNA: TGTGCCAGCAGTTTGAATCTCTACGAGCAGCACTTC

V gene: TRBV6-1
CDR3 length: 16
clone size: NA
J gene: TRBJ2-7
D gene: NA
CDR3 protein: CASSERRGRGVYEQYF
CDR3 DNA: TGTGCCAGCAGTGAAAGGAGGGGTCGAGGGGTCTACGAGCAGTACTTC

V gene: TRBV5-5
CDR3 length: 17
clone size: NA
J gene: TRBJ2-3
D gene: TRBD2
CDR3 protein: CASSSTLGGRGTDTQYF
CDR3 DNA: TGTGCCAGCAGCTCCACTCTAGGCGGGAGGGGGACAGATACGCAGTATTTT

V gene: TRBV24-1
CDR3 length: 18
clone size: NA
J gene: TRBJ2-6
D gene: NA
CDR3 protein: CATSSGTGRSSGANVLTF
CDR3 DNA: TGTGCCACCAGTTCAGGAACAGGGAGGAGCTCTGGGGCCAACGTCCTGACTTTC

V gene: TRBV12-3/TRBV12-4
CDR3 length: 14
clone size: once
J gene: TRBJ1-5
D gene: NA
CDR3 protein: CASSLGTGNQPQLF
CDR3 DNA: TGTGCCAGCAGTTTAGGGACGGGGAATCAGCCCCAGCTTTTT

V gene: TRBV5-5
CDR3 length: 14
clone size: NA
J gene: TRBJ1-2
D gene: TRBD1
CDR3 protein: CASSPGGPEGGYTF
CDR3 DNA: TGTGCCAGCAGCCCAGGGGGCCCAGAGGGTGGCTACACCTTC

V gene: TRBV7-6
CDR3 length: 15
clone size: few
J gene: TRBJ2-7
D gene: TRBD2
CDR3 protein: CASSQRLAGGDEQYF
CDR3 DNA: TGTGCCAGCAGCCAACGACTAGCGGGAGGGGACGAGCAGTACTTC

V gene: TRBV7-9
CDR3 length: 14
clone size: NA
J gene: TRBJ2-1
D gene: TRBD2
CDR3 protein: CASSPSGTDNEQFF
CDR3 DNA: TGTGCCAGCAGCCCTAGCGGGACTGACAATGAGCAGTTCTTC

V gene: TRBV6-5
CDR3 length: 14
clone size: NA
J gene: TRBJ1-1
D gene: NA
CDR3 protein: CASSLQQPYTEAFF
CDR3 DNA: TGTGCCAGCAGTTTGCAACAGCCTTACACTGAAGCTTTCTTT

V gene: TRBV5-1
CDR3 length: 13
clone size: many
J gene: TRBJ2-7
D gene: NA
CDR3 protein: CASSGHTSNEQYF
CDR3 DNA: TGCGCCAGCAGTGGTCATACTAGCAACGAGCAGTACTTC

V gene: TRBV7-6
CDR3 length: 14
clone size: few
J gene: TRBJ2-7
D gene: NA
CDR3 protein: CASSSTQGPYEQYF
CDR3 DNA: TGTGCCAGCAGTTCTACTCAGGGACCCTACGAGCAGTACTTC